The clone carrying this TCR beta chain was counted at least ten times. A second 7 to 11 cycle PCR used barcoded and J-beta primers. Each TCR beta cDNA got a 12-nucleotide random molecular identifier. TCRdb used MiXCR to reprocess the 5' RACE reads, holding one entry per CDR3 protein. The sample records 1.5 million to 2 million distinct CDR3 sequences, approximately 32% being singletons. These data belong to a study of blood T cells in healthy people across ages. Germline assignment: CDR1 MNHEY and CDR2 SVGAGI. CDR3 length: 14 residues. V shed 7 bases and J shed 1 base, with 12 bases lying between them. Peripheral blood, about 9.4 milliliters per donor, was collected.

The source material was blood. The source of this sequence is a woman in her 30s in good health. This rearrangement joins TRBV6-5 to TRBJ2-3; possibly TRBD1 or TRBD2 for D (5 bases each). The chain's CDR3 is CASTTGQGTDTQYF. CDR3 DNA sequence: TGTGCCAGCACCACGGGGCAGGGCACAGATACGCAGTATTTT.